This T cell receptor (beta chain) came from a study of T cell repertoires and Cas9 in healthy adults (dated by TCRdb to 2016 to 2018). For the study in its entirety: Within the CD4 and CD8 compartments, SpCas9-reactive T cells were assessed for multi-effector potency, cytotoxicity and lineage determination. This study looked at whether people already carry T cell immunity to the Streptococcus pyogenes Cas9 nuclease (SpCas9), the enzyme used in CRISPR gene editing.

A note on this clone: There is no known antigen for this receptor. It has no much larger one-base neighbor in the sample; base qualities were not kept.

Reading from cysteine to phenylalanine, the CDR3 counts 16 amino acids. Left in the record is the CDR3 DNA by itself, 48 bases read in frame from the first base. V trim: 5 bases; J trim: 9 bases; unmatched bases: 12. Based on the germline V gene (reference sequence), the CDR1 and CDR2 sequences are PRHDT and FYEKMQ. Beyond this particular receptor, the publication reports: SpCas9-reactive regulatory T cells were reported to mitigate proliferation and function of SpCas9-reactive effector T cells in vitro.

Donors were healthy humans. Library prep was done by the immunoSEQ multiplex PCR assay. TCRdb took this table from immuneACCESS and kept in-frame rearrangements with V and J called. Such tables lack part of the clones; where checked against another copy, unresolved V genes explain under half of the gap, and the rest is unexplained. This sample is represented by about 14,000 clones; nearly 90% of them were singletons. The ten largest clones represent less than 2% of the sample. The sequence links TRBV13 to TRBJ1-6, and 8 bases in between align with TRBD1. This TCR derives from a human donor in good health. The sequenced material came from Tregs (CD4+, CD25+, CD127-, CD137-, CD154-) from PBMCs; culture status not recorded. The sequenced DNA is TGTGCCAGCAGCCTAGTGCAGGGGGCGTCCCTTTCACCCCTCCACTTT. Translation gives CASSLVQGASLSPLHF.